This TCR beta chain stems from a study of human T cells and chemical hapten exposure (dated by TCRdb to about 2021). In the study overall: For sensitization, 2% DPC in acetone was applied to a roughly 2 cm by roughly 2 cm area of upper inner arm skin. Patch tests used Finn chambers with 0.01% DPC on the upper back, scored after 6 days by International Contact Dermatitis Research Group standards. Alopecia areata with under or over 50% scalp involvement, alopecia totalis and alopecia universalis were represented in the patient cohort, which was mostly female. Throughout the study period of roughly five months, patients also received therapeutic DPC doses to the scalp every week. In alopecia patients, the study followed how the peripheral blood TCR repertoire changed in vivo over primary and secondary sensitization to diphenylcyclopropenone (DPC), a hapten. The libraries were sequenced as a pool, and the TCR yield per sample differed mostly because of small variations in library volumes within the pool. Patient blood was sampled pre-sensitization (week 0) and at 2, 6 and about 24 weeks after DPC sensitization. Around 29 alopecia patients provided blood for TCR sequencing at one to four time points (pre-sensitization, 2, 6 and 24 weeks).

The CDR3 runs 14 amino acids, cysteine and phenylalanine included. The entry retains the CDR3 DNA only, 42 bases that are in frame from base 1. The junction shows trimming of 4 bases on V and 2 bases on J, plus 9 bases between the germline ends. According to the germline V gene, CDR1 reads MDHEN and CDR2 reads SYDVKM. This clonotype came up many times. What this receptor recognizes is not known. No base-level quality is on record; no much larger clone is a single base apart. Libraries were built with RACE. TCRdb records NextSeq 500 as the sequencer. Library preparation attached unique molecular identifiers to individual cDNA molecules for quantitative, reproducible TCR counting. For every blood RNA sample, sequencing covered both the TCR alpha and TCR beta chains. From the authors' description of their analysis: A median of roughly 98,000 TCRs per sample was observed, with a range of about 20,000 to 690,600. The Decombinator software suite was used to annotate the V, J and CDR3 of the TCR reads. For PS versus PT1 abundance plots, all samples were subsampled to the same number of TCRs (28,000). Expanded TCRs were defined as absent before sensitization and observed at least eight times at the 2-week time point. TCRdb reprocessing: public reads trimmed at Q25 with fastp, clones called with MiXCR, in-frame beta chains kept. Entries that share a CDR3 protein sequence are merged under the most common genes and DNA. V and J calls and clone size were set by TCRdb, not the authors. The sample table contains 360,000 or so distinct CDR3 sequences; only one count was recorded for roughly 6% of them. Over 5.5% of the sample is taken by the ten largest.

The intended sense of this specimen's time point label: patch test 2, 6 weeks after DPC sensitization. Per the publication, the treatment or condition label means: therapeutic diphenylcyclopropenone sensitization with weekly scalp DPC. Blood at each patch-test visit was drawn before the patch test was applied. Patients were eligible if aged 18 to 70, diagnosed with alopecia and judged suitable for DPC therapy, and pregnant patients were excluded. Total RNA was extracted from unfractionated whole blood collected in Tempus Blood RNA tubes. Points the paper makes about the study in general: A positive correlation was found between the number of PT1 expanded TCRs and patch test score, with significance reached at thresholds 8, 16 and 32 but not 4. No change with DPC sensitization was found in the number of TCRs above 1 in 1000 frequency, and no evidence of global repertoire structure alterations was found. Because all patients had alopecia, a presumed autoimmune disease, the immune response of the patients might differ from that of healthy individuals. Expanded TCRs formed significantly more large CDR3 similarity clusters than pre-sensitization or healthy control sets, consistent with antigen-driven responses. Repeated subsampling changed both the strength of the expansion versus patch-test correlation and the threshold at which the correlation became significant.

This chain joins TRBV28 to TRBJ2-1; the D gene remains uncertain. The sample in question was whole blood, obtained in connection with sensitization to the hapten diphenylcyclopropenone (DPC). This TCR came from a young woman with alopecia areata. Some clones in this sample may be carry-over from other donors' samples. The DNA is TGTGCCAGCAGTTCCCGTTTCCCCTACAATGAGCAGTTCTTC. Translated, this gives CASSSRFPYNEQFF.